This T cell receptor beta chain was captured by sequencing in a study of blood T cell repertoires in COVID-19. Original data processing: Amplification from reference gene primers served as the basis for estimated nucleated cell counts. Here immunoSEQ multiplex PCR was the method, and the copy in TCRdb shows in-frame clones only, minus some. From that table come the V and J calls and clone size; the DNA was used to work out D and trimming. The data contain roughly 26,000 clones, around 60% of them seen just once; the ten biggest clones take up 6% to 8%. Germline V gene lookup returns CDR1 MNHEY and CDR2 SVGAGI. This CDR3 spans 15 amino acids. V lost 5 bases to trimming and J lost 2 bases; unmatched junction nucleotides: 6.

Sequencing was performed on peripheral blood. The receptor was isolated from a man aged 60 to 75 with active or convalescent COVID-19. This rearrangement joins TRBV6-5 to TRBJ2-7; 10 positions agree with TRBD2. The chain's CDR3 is CASSSGGAGTYEQYF. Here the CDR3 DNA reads TGTGCCAGCAGTAGCGGGGGGGCAGGAACCTACGAGCAGTACTTC.